Following are 3 T cell receptor beta chains from one sample sequenced in a study of monozygotic twins with inflammatory bowel disease. Following a re-call of the 5' RACE reads, TCRdb has one entry per CDR3 protein and lacks DNA. The sample has around 140,000 distinct CDR3 sequences. The sequencing input was blood. Receptors originate from a human donor with ulcerative colitis or Crohn's disease, or a healthy co-twin of an affected twin (not recorded which).

The chain combines TRBV3-1 with TRBJ2-3; TCRdb's assignment of TRBD2 cannot be checked, as there is no DNA. This CDR3 contains 13 residues. Per germline, CDR1 LGHDT and CDR2 YNNKEL (reference sequence). Here the CDR3 reads CASSQDSGRMQYF.

The CDR3 reads CASSPLRDLEVFF. V is TRBV7-7 and J is TRBJ1-1; TCRdb picks TRBD1, but there is no DNA to check that call. The germline gives CDR1 SSHAT, CDR2 FNYEAQ (reference sequence). The CDR3 contains 13 residues.

The V call is TRBV4-1, the J call TRBJ1-6. Germline-derived CDR1 and CDR2 are MGHRA and YSYEKL. The CDR3 runs 14 residues. The CDR3 reads CASSQGVSNSPLHF.